This TCR beta chain was sequenced for a study of early T cells in non-severe SARS-CoV-2 infection. The V end lost 1 base, the J end lost 3 bases, and 12 bases lay between the germline ends. This CDR3 comprises 14 residues. Germline V gene data show CDR1 as DFQATT and CDR2 as SNEGSKA (reference sequence). TCRdb called the 5' RACE reads again in MiXCR, with one record for every CDR3 protein. The table includes about 60,000 distinct CDR3 sequences, roughly a tenth detected once. The receptor comes from an adult who was a healthcare worker with PCR-confirmed SARS-CoV-2 infection or an uninfected control (not recorded which). Sequenced input: whole blood. The rearrangement links TRBV20-1 to TRBJ2-5, with a tentative D call TRBD1 (5 bases). Here the CDR3 DNA reads TGCAGTGCTAGAGGGCCCAGGGTAGAAGAGACCCAGTACTTC. Its translation: CSARGPRVEETQYF.